What follows are 21 T cell receptor beta chains derived from one specimen sequenced in a study of blood T cell repertoires in COVID-19 (dated by TCRdb to the early 2020s). Libraries were prepared through the immunoSEQ multiplex PCR assay. TCRdb took over this immuneACCESS table, retaining in-frame rearrangements with V and J assigned. Such tables are incomplete; in checked studies, under half of the missing clones stem from an unresolved V gene, and the remainder is unexplained. A total of 25,000 to 30,000 clones appear in this sample, 81% of them only once. The top ten clones comprise around 50% of the sample. Sample: peripheral blood. These receptor sequences come from a man aged 45-65 years with active or convalescent COVID-19.

V and J are TRBV12-3 or TRBV12-4 and TRBJ1-1; D remains unclear. There are 13 residues in the CDR3. V lost 6 bases and J 4 bases, leaving 12 bases between the germline ends. CDR3 in amino acids: CASSRGWVTEAFF. The CDR3 DNA reads TGTGCCAGCAGCCGAGGGTGGGTCACTGAAGCTTTCTTT.

The rearrangement links TRBV2 to TRBJ2-5, with TRBD2 as a possible D gene (6 bases). CDR1 SNHLY and CDR2 FYNNEI come from the germline V gene. This CDR3 contains 14 residues. The germline V and J ends were trimmed by 5 bases and 0 bases, with 10 bases remaining between them. The CDR3 loop is CASSMLANQETQYF. DNA for the CDR3: TGTGCCAGCAGTATGCTAGCGAACCAAGAGACCCAGTACTTC.

V and J are TRBV19 and TRBJ2-4, with TRBD1 matching over 7 bases. Germline assignment: CDR1 LNHDA and CDR2 SQIVND (reference sequence). The CDR3 length is 15 residues. CDR3: CATTPQGVAKNIQYF. The CDR3 DNA is TGTGCTACCACCCCTCAGGGGGTGGCCAAAAACATTCAGTACTTC.

V gene TRBV29-1 combines with J gene TRBJ1-4; D unresolved. Germline lookup yields CDR1 SQVTM and CDR2 ANQGSEA. V was shortened by 6 bases and J by 8 bases, with 13 bases between the two germline ends. This CDR3 is 12 amino acids long. The CDR3 DNA is TGCAGCGTGGAGACGATGCGAGAAAAACTGTTTTTT. Translating it yields CSVETMREKLFF.

The genes are TRBV11-2 and TRBJ1-2; TRBD1 is a possible D gene (5 bases). Trimming removed 5 bases from V and 0 bases from J, with 13 bases in between. The CDR3 contains 15 residues. CDR1 is SGHAT, CDR2 FQNNGV, per germline. For the CDR3, the DNA is TGTGCCAGCAGCGCTCGGAGGGGACCTAACTATGGCTACACCTTC. Encoded protein: CASSARRGPNYGYTF.

The genes are TRBV24-1 and TRBJ2-1, with D maybe TRBD1 (6 bases). The germline V gene has CDR1 KGHDR and CDR2 SFDVKD. V was cut by 5 bases and J by 4 bases, with 20 bases left in between. CDR3 size: 17 residues. The CDR3 nucleotides read TGTGCCACCAGTGTTGATCAACCGGGACACATGTACAATGAGCAGTTCTTC. Translation: CATSVDQPGHMYNEQFF.

This chain joins TRBV11-3 and TRBJ2-7; D possibly corresponds to TRBD2 (5 bases). CDR1 and CDR2 (germline): SGHNT, YENEEA. The CDR3 runs 12 residues. The V gene lost 1 base and the J gene lost 7 bases, with 8 bases spanning the gap. This CDR3 is CASSLAWEEQYF. DNA for the CDR3: TGTGCCAGCAGCTTAGCTTGGGAGGAGCAGTACTTC. The full variable domain, rest sourced from reference TRBV11-3 and TRBJ2-7, is EAGVVQSPRYKIIEKKQPVAFWCNPISGHNTLYWYLQNLGQGPELLIRYENEEAVDDSQLPKDRFSAERLKGVDSTLKIQPAELGDSAVYLCASSLAWEEQYFGPGTRLTVT.

This clone was counted a single time. This chain links TRBV2 with TRBJ2-5, with D hard to call. Germline V gene sequence: CDR1 SNHLY, CDR2 FYNNEI. The CDR3 loop spans 11 amino acids. Trimming took off 6 bases at V and 4 bases at J, with 6 bases between the two ends. The CDR3 sequence is CASSPLETQYF. CDR3 nucleotides: TGTGCCAGCAGCCCACTAGAGACCCAGTACTTC.

The gene calls are TRBV19 and TRBJ1-1, with D hard to call. Germline assignment: CDR1 LNHDA and CDR2 SQIVND (reference sequence). V lost 6 bases, J lost 0 bases, and 8 bases lay in between. The CDR3 runs to 13 residues. Written as DNA, the CDR3 is TGTGCCAGTAGCAGCACAGTGAACACTGAAGCTTTCTTT. It encodes CASSSTVNTEAFF.

The V call is TRBV25-1, the J call TRBJ1-1; 7 nucleotides match TRBD1. V lost 8 bases to trimming and J lost 5 bases; unmatched junction nucleotides: 5. Germline values: CDR1 MGHDK, CDR2 SYGVNS. CDR3 size: 12 residues. As DNA, the CDR3 is TGTGCCAGCCGAGGGGGCAGGACTGAAGCTTTCTTT. The encoded protein is CASRGGRTEAFF.

The rearrangement links TRBV5-1 to TRBJ2-7; D call uncertain. The V and J ends lost 2 bases and 1 base respectively, with 4 bases between them. The CDR3 is 12 amino acids. Germline CDR1 SGHRS, CDR2 YFSETQ. CDR3 sequence reads: CASSFNSYEQYF. The CDR3 nucleotides read TGCGCCAGCAGCTTTAATTCCTACGAGCAGTACTTC.

CDR3 loop: CASREGQGFLGRMNTEAFF. CDR3 nucleotide sequence: TGTGCCAGCAGGGAGGGACAGGGTTTCTTGGGCCGCATGAACACTGAAGCTTTCTTT. The genes are TRBV2 and TRBJ1-1; TRBD1 matches at 9 bases. V lost 6 bases to trimming and J lost 0 bases; unmatched junction nucleotides: 17. The CDR3 sequence is 19 residues long. Per the germline V gene, CDR1 is SNHLY and CDR2 is FYNNEI. Looking up the rest from reference TRBV2 and TRBJ1-1 gives the full variable domain: EPEVTQTPSHQVTQMGQEVILRCVPISNHLYFYWYRQILGQKVEFLVSFYNNEISEKSEIFDDQFSVERPDGSNFTLKIRSTKLEDSAMYFCASREGQGFLGRMNTEAFFGQGTRLTVV.

The CDR3 here is CAISDFQGRGGQETQYF. CDR3 DNA: TGTGCCATTTCGGACTTCCAGGGGAGGGGAGGTCAAGAGACCCAGTACTTC. The gene calls are TRBV10-3 and TRBJ2-5, with D possibly being TRBD2 (7 bases). This CDR3 spans 17 amino acids. Trimming cost V 9 bases and J 2 bases, with 25 bases left between them. Germline CDR1 ENHRY, CDR2 SYGVKD.

The V and J genes are TRBV4-2 and TRBJ1-4, with a weak D call TRBD1 (5 bases). V was trimmed by 4 bases and J by 0 bases, leaving 12 bases between them. This CDR3 comprises 16 residues. CDR1 is LGHNA and CDR2 is YNFKEQ in the germline V gene. CDR3 nucleotide sequence: TGTGCCAGCAGCCCCGAACAGGCGGCAACTAATGAAAAACTGTTTTTT. Translation gives CASSPEQAATNEKLFF.

The chain is built from TRBV5-1 and TRBJ1-4; TRBD1 is a possible D gene (5 bases). V was clipped by 4 bases and J by 5 bases, with 24 bases between them. Germline loops: CDR1 SGHRS, CDR2 YFSETQ. CDR3 size: 18 residues. The CDR3 loop reads CASSARAWGGNGNEKLFF. CDR3 sequence (DNA): TGCGCCAGCAGCGCCCGAGCGTGGGGGGGAAACGGCAATGAAAAACTGTTTTTT.

V is TRBV7-8 and J is TRBJ1-2; D is undetermined. V was trimmed by 1 base and J by 5 bases, leaving 11 bases between them. CDR1 SGHVS and CDR2 FQNEAQ come from the germline V gene. CDR3 length: 14 residues. This CDR3 is CASSLEPGLYGYTF. The CDR3 DNA sequence: TGTGCCAGCAGCTTAGAGCCGGGATTATATGGCTACACCTTC.

The chain uses TRBV12-3 or TRBV12-4 and TRBJ1-2; no definite D call. The CDR3 runs 12 residues. V was shortened by 3 bases and J by 7 bases, with 9 bases between the two germline ends. CDR3 region: CASSFGEGGYTF. In DNA form, the CDR3 reads TGTGCCAGCAGTTTCGGTGAGGGTGGCTACACCTTC.

The chain recombines TRBV7-8 with TRBJ1-1; the D is unclear. The V end was cut by 5 bases, the J end by 1 base, with 14 bases between. Germline V gene data show CDR1 as SGHVS and CDR2 as FQNEAQ. This CDR3 comprises 15 residues. The CDR3 DNA reads as TGTGCCAGCAGCCCCTTCTCACAGAGGAACACTGAAGCTTTCTTT. This translates into CASSPFSQRNTEAFF.

The chain carries TRBV11-3 and TRBJ2-1; TRBD2 matches at 7 bases. With 4 bases clipped from V and 0 bases from J, the junction kept 15 bases outside the gene matches. The CDR3 sequence is 19 residues long. Germline V gives CDR1 SGHNT, CDR2 YENEEA. Written as DNA, the CDR3 is TGTGCCAGCAGCTCCGGGAGGTGGTCTCGCGGGCTCTCCTACAATGAGCAGTTCTTC. This translates into CASSSGRWSRGLSYNEQFF.

V gene TRBV2 combines with J gene TRBJ1-2; 8 bases fit TRBD1. CDR1 is SNHLY and CDR2 is FYNNEI in the germline V gene. The J segment lost 2 bases and the V segment lost 6 bases, leaving 2 bases of the junction unmatched. The CDR3 loop spans 13 amino acids. CDR3 region: CASRRQGNYGYTF. For the CDR3, the DNA is TGTGCCAGCAGAAGACAGGGGAACTATGGCTACACCTTC.

The chain uses TRBV5-1 and TRBJ2-7, with D uncertain. V lost 0 bases to trimming and J lost 2 bases, with 6 bases between them. Looked up from germline, CDR1 is SGHRS and CDR2 is YFSETQ. The CDR3 contains 13 residues. DNA of the CDR3: TGCGCCAGCAGCTTGGAGCTCCCCTACGAGCAGTACTTC. Its translation: CASSLELPYEQYF.